These 10 T cell receptor beta chains originate from one sample sequenced in a study of cytomegalovirus exposure and HLA in healthy donors (TCRdb year 2017). The library was obtained by the immunoSEQ multiplex PCR assay. A mixture of 60 forward primers for TCR Vbeta segments and 13 reverse primers for TCR Jbeta segments was used in the multiplex PCR. TCRdb mirrors the immuneACCESS table, restricted to in-frame sequences. Some clones are absent from its copies; in checked studies, under half trace to an unresolved V gene, and the reason for the others is unknown. The sample data list under 200,000 clones, and 80% of these were observed just once. About 9.5% of the sample comes from the top ten. The sample comprised PBMCs. The receptors were sampled from a man aged 18 to 29 in good health and CMV-seropositive.

The chain recombines TRBV9 with TRBJ2-2; 9 bases map to TRBD2. The CDR3 length is 15 residues. CDR1 and CDR2 from the germline V gene are SGDLS and YYNGEE. After removal of 3 bases from V and 2 bases from J, the junction contained 2 bases not matched to a gene. Here the CDR3 reads CASSGTSANTGELFF. In DNA form, the CDR3 reads TGTGCCAGCAGCGGGACTAGCGCTAACACCGGGGAGCTGTTTTTT.

The rearrangement uses TRBV4-2 and TRBJ2-2; D ambiguous. Trimming took off 4 bases at V and 6 bases at J, with 9 bases between the two ends. Germline CDR1 is LGHNA and CDR2 is YNFKEQ. This CDR3 is 13 amino acids long. The CDR3: CASSRSRAGELFF. For the CDR3, the DNA is TGTGCCAGCAGCCGCAGTCGTGCCGGGGAGCTGTTTTTT.

This clone has more than one count but fewer than ten. The rearrangement joins TRBV7-6 to TRBJ1-6, with 9 bases matching TRBD1. Germline CDR1 is SGHVS and CDR2 is FNYEAQ. This CDR3 region has 17 residues. Germline trimming cut 5 bases from V and 3 bases from J; bases unmatched to any gene: 8. In DNA, the CDR3 is TGTGCCAGCAGCGAGAGTCGACAGGGGGTCTATAATTCACCCCTCCACTTT. Translating it yields CASSESRQGVYNSPLHF.

The chain combines TRBV11-2 with TRBJ2-1, with 9 bases lining up with TRBD1. Germline CDR1 is SGHAT and CDR2 is FQNNGV. Trimming cost V 5 bases and J 4 bases; bases outside gene matches: 6. CDR3 length: 15 amino acids. As DNA, the CDR3 is TGTGCCAGCAGCCAGGGACAGGGCTCTTACAATGAGCAGTTCTTC. The encoded protein is CASSQGQGSYNEQFF.

This clone was seen just once. The chain joins TRBV7-2 to TRBJ2-1; possible D gene TRBD2, 5 bases. The germline V gene encodes CDR1 SGHTA and CDR2 FQGNSA. The CDR3 sequence is 13 residues long. V lost 3 bases and J 8 bases, leaving 11 bases between the germline ends. The CDR3 DNA follows: TGTGCCAGCAGCTTCTTCGGGGTAGATGAGCAGTTCTTC. This gives the protein CASSFFGVDEQFF.

This sequence joins TRBV6-5 and TRBJ2-2; 11 positions agree with TRBD1. Germline V gene lookup returns CDR1 MNHEY and CDR2 SVGAGI. The CDR3 totals 16 residues. V lost 2 bases, J lost 7 bases, and 6 bases stayed unmatched. Here the CDR3 DNA reads TGTGCCAGCAGTTACACTGGGACAGGGGGTAACGGGGAGCTGTTTTTT. Its protein product is CASSYTGTGGNGELFF.

This rearrangement joins TRBV6-5 to TRBJ1-5, with 7 positions matching TRBD1. After removal of 7 bases from V and 4 bases from J, the junction contained 4 bases not matched to a gene. This CDR3 has 13 amino acids. The germline V gene encodes CDR1 MNHEY and CDR2 SVGAGI. In DNA, the CDR3 is TGTGCCAGCACCTCAGGGGGAAATCAGCCCCAGCATTTT. Its translation is CASTSGGNQPQHF.

The chain employs TRBV25-1 and TRBJ2-1, with D possibly being TRBD2 (5 bases). V was trimmed by 7 bases and J by 6 bases, leaving 16 bases between them. Germline values: CDR1 MGHDK, CDR2 SYGVNS. The CDR3 extends over 14 amino acids. The DNA of the CDR3 is TGTGCCAGCAACGTGGCGGAGGTTCGCAATGAGCAGTTCTTC. Its translation is CASNVAEVRNEQFF.

This chain links TRBV7-2 with TRBJ2-1; possible D gene TRBD1, 5 bases. Trimming removed 5 bases at V and 10 bases at J, with 18 bases between. This CDR3 spans 14 amino acids. CDR1 is SGHTA and CDR2 is FQGNSA in the germline V gene. DNA of the CDR3: TGTGCCAGCAGCCCAAAGGCAGGGCAGATGGAGCAGTTCTTC. Translation: CASSPKAGQMEQFF.

The chain has TRBV7-8 and TRBJ1-2, with 7 bases aligning to TRBD1. Per the germline V gene, CDR1 is SGHVS and CDR2 is FQNEAQ. V lost 1 base, J lost 7 bases, and 18 bases stayed unmatched. This CDR3 has 18 residues. CDR3 DNA: TGTGCCAGCAGCTTAGTCATTTTGGGACAGATTCCGGTTCGTGGCTACACCTTC. It translates to CASSLVILGQIPVRGYTF.